Listed below are T cell receptor beta chains from one sample, sequenced in a study of CD8 T cells in ankylosing spondylitis. TCRdb reprocessed the 5' RACE reads with MiXCR, giving one entry per CDR3 protein. The profile shows 20,000 to 30,000 distinct CDR3 sequences, over 10% of them singletons. The source material was blood. These receptors were obtained from a male donor with ankylosing spondylitis or in good health (not recorded which). The CDR3 runs from the conserved cysteine through the conserved F or W. The D gene is left open where the match is weak. Only part of the rows carry a size: once, few, many, or a class if the clone is expanded.

D: -
J: TRBJ1-1
size: -
V: TRBV29-1
DNA: TGCAGCGTACCGGGAGTTAATGAAGCTTTCTTT
CDR3: CSVPGVNEAFF

D: -
J: TRBJ2-5
size: -
V: TRBV29-1
DNA: TGCAGCGTTGAAGTCGCTGGCGCCGGGGCCCAGTACTTC
CDR3: CSVEVAGAGAQYF

D: -
J: TRBJ2-5
size: -
V: TRBV7-2
DNA: TGTGCCAGCAGCTGGGGGCGCGAGACCCAGTACTTC
CDR3: CASSWGRETQYF

D: TRBD2
J: TRBJ2-3
size: -
V: TRBV7-3
DNA: TGTGCCAGCAGCCCCCTTGGACGGACTAGCGGGAGGAAGGCGACAGATACGCAGTATTTT
CDR3: CASSPLGRTSGRKATDTQYF

D: -
J: TRBJ1-1
size: few
V: TRBV7-9
DNA: TGTGCCAGCAGCTTAGAGGGCTCCAGAGCAGACACTGAAGCTTTCTTT
CDR3: CASSLEGSRADTEAFF

D: -
J: TRBJ2-7
size: many
V: TRBV20-1
DNA: TGCAGTGCTGGGAAGGGGGATACTCACTACGAGCAGTACTTC
CDR3: CSAGKGDTHYEQYF

D: -
J: TRBJ2-3
size: few
V: TRBV7-2
DNA: TGTGCCAGCAGTGACAGTTGGCGGGGTTTCACAGATACGCAGTATTTT
CDR3: CASSDSWRGFTDTQYF

D: TRBD1
J: TRBJ1-6
size: many
V: TRBV5-5
DNA: TGTGCCAGCAGATCGGGACAGGGGATAGATTCACCCCTCCACTTT
CDR3: CASRSGQGIDSPLHF

D: -
J: TRBJ2-1
size: many
V: TRBV24-1
DNA: TGTGCCACCAGTGATTTAGACGCCTGGGAGCAGTTCTTC
CDR3: CATSDLDAWEQFF

D: -
J: TRBJ1-5
size: -
V: TRBV7-2
DNA: TGTGCCAGCAGCGACGGCCTCGGTAGAGCCCAGCATTTT
CDR3: CASSDGLGRAQHF

D: -
J: TRBJ1-1
size: many
V: TRBV11-1
DNA: TGTGCCAGCAGCCGCGGGCAGGGGAACACTGAAGCTTTCTTT
CDR3: CASSRGQGNTEAFF

D: TRBD1
J: TRBJ2-2
size: few
V: TRBV7-3
DNA: TGTGCCAGCAGTATACAGGACAGGGCGAACACCGGGGAGCTGTTTTTT
CDR3: CASSIQDRANTGELFF

D: TRBD1
J: TRBJ2-4
size: many
V: TRBV20-1
DNA: TGCAGTGCCCCCCCCCAGGGGGCGGTGAACATTCAGTACTTC
CDR3: CSAPPQGAVNIQYF

D: -
J: TRBJ2-2
size: many
V: TRBV5-1
DNA: TGCGCCAGCCGCCCTCCTTATAGGGATACCGGGGAGCTGTTTTTT
CDR3: CASRPPYRDTGELFF

D: -
J: TRBJ2-2
size: few
V: TRBV7-9
DNA: TGTGCCAGCAGCACCGGGGAGCTGTTTTTT
CDR3: CASSTGELFF

D: -
J: TRBJ2-7
size: many
V: TRBV4-1
DNA: TGCGCCAGCAGCCGACCGGGGACTCCCTACGAGCAGTACTTC
CDR3: CASSRPGTPYEQYF

D: TRBD1
J: TRBJ1-2
size: -
V: TRBV28
DNA: TGTGCCGGCAGGGGGCACTCAGAGGGGGGCTACACCTTC
CDR3: CAGRGHSEGGYTF

D: -
J: TRBJ2-3
size: -
V: TRBV5-1
DNA: TGCGCCAGCAGCCCAGGGATGGCAGATACGCAGTATTTT
CDR3: CASSPGMADTQYF

D: TRBD2
J: TRBJ2-5
size: medium-sized
V: TRBV4-3
DNA: TGCGCCAGCAGCCAAGACCCTAGCGGACAAGAGACCCAGTACTTC
CDR3: CASSQDPSGQETQYF

D: TRBD1
J: TRBJ2-1
size: -
V: TRBV18
DNA: TGTGCCAGCACCAGGACAGGGGGGTACACATACAATGAGCAGTTCTTC
CDR3: CASTRTGGYTYNEQFF

D: -
J: TRBJ2-1
size: many
V: TRBV27
DNA: TGTGCCAGCAGTCCGCTCAGGGAAGAATGGGATGAGCAGTTCTTC
CDR3: CASSPLREEWDEQFF

D: -
J: TRBJ1-4
size: -
V: TRBV7-9
DNA: TGTACCAGCAGCTTGGTGGATGAAAAACTGTTTTTT
CDR3: CTSSLVDEKLFF

D: -
J: TRBJ2-5
size: few
V: TRBV7-2
DNA: TGTGCCAGCAGCTTAGAAGGGCCAGCGAAGACCCAGTACTTC
CDR3: CASSLEGPAKTQYF

D: -
J: TRBJ2-5
size: -
V: TRBV5-6
DNA: TGTGCCAGCAGCTCCGAGGACGCCAGGAAGACCCAGTACTTC
CDR3: CASSSEDARKTQYF

D: -
J: TRBJ2-1
size: -
V: TRBV11-2
DNA: TGTGCCAGCAGCGCCACCAGGGGTGACGGTACGGATGAGCAGTTCTTC
CDR3: CASSATRGDGTDEQFF

D: TRBD2
J: TRBJ2-3
size: many
V: TRBV4-3
DNA: TGCGCCAGCAGCCTGAGCCTTAGCGGGGGGGCTAGCGATACGCAGTATTTT
CDR3: CASSLSLSGGASDTQYF

D: -
J: TRBJ2-2
size: -
V: TRBV21-1
DNA: TGTGCCACCAGGACAGGGCCGAACACCGGGGAGCTGTTTTTT
CDR3: CATRTGPNTGELFF

D: -
J: TRBJ1-1
size: few
V: TRBV20-1
DNA: TGCAGTGCTAGTGGGGGCGGCACTGAAGCTTTCTTT
CDR3: CSASGGGTEAFF

D: TRBD2
J: TRBJ2-1
size: -
V: TRBV4-3
DNA: TGCGCCAGCAGCCAAGAGGCGGGGGTGGTTGATGAGCAGTTCTTC
CDR3: CASSQEAGVVDEQFF

D: -
J: TRBJ1-3
size: -
V: TRBV4-2
DNA: TGTGCCAGCAGCCAAGCGCAGTTCTCTGGAAACACCATATATTTT
CDR3: CASSQAQFSGNTIYF